Sequencing of this T cell receptor (beta chain) was carried out in a study of T-cell memory formation after mild COVID-19. On the study more broadly: Clustering of TCRs was largely donor specific.

This clonotype was counted a single time. Antigen unknown. Germline V gives CDR1 LGHDT, CDR2 YNNKEL (reference sequence). The V and J ends lost 1 base and 3 bases, in that order; junction bases with no gene match: 6. This CDR3 has 15 amino acids. Overall study results and limits: Clones shrinking from day 15 to 85 showed even CD4/CD8 mixes; later expanders tilted CD4+.

TCRdb recomputed calls from the 5' RACE reads with MiXCR, one row per CDR3 protein. The sample lists 450,000 to 650,000 distinct CDR3 sequences, approximately 18% occurring once. This chain uses TRBV3-1 with TRBJ2-7; 7 bases match TRBD2. The source is an adult woman who had mild COVID-19 (a few samples of this study predate the infection). Cell type and time point are not known. Sequenced input: PBMCs or a T cell subset sorted from them (not recorded which). CDR3 DNA sequence: TGTGCCAGCAGCCAAGTGGGAGCGGGGTTCTACGAGCAGTACTTC. This codes for CASSQVGAGFYEQYF.